Following are 5 T cell receptor beta chains from one sample sequenced in a study of control samples from healthy donors and cancer patients (dated by TCRdb to about 2020). The library was prepared using the immunoSEQ multiplex PCR assay. TCRdb stores this immuneACCESS table with in-frame sequences only. Part of the clones is absent; in the studies checked, under half of the shortfall reflects unresolved V genes, and no reason is known for the rest. Counted in this sample were approximately 210,000 clones; over 80% of them appeared once. The ten largest clones take up roughly 1.9% of the sample. The sample comprised blood. These receptors all come from a man between 25 and 39 years old in good health.

This chain links TRBV25-1 with TRBJ1-3; D call uncertain. The germline V gene encodes CDR1 MGHDK and CDR2 SYGVNS. The V end was cut by 4 bases, the J end by 4 bases, with 5 bases between. The CDR3 sequence is 12 residues long. The CDR3 DNA reads TGTGCCAGCAGTGGGCAGGGAAACACCATATATTTT. Protein product: CASSGQGNTIYF.

The chain joins TRBV19 to TRBJ1-1; D is uncertain. The CDR3 contains 13 residues. Trimming pared 7 bases from V and 1 base from J, leaving 10 bases between. Germline loops: CDR1 LNHDA, CDR2 SQIVND (reference sequence). This chain's CDR3 is CASIQERNTEAFF. In DNA, the CDR3 is TGTGCCAGTATTCAGGAGAGGAACACTGAAGCTTTCTTT.

The rearrangement links TRBV5-6 to TRBJ2-2; the D is unclear. Germline CDR1 and CDR2: SGHDT and YYEEEE. The CDR3 contains 14 residues. V shed 1 base and J shed 2 bases, with 6 bases lying between them. The CDR3 DNA follows: TGTGCCAGCAGCTTGTTTTCTAACACCGGGGAGCTGTTTTTT. It specifies CASSLFSNTGELFF.

The chain joins TRBV2 to TRBJ2-7, with TRBD2 matching over 7 bases. This CDR3 is built from 12 residues. Germline CDR1 SNHLY, CDR2 FYNNEI. Germline trimming cut 8 bases from V and 4 bases from J; bases unmatched to any gene: 5. CDR3 loop: CASRDYAYEQYF. The CDR3 nucleotides are TGTGCCAGCCGGGACTACGCGTACGAGCAGTACTTC.

Only one count was recorded for this clone. This chain connects TRBV27 to TRBJ1-6; D is unresolved. V lost 6 bases to trimming and J lost 4 bases, with 10 bases between them. The CDR3 runs 14 residues. The germline CDR1 and CDR2 sequences are MNHEY and SMNVEV (reference sequence). This chain's CDR3 is CASRAQKYNSPLHF. DNA for the CDR3: TGTGCCAGCAGGGCGCAGAAATATAATTCACCCCTCCACTTT.